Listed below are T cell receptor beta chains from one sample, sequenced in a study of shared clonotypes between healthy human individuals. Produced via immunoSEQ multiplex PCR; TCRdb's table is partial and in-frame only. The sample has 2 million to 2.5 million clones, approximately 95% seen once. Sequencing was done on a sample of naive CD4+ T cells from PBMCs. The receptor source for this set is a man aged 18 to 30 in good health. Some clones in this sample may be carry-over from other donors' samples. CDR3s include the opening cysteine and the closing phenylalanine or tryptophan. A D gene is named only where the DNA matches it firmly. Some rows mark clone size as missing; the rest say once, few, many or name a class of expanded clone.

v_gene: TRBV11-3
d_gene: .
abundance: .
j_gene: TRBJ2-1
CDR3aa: CASSSSSSYNEQFF
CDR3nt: TGTGCCAGCAGTTCGTCAAGCTCCTACAATGAGCAGTTCTTC

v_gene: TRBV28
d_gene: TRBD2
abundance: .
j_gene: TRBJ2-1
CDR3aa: CASSLTRTSGRVEQFF
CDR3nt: TGTGCCAGCAGTTTGACTCGGACTAGCGGGAGGGTTGAGCAGTTCTTC

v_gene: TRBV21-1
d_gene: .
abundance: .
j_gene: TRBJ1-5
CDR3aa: CASSKKDQNQPQHF
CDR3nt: TGTGCCAGCAGCAAAAAGGACCAAAATCAGCCCCAGCATTTT

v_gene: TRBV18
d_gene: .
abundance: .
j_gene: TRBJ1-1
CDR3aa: CASSLSGPATPTEAFF
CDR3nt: TGTGCCAGCTCACTCTCAGGGCCGGCCACACCCACTGAAGCTTTCTTT

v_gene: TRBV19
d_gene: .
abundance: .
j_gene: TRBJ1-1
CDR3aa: CASSIRAMNTEAFF
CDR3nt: TGTGCCAGTAGTATCCGGGCTATGAACACTGAAGCTTTCTTT

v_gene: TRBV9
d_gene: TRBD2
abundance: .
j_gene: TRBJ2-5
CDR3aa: CASSVGGRAGETQYF
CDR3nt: TGTGCCAGCAGCGTCGGTGGGAGGGCGGGGGAGACCCAGTACTTC

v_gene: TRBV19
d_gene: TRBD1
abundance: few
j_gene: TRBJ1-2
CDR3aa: CASSIANRGLEGYTF
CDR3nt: TGTGCCAGTAGTATAGCCAACAGGGGCCTGGAAGGCTACACCTTC

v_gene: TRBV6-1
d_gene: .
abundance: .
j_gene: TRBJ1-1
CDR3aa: CASSDRLEFTEAFF
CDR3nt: TGTGCCAGCAGTGACAGGCTCGAATTCACTGAAGCTTTCTTT

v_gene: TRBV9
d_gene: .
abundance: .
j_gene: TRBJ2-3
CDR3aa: CASSPLGTHTQYF
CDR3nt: TGTGCCAGCAGCCCACTGGGTACACATACGCAGTATTTT

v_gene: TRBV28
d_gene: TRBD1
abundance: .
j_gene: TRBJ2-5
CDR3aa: CATTQGQGKETQYF
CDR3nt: TGTGCCACGACCCAGGGACAGGGGAAAGAGACCCAGTACTTC

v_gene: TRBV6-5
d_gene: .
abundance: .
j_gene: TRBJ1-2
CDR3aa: CASSYSLGELNYGYTF
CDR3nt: TGTGCCAGCAGTTACTCTTTAGGGGAACTTAACTATGGCTACACCTTC

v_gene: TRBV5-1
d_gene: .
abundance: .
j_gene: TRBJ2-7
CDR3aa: CASSLEPGSSYEQYF
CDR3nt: TGCGCCAGCAGCTTGGAACCGGGGAGCTCCTACGAGCAGTACTTC

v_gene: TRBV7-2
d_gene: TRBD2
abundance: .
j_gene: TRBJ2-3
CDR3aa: CASSLQISTSGTHPDTQYF
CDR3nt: TGTGCCAGCAGCCTCCAAATCTCAACTAGCGGGACCCACCCAGATACGCAGTATTTT

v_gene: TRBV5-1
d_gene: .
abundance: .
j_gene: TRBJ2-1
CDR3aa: CASSPQETGGNEQFF
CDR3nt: TGCGCCAGCAGCCCGCAAGAGACCGGAGGTAATGAGCAGTTCTTC

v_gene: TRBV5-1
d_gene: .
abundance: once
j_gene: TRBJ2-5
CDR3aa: CASSFPRGLLGQETQYF
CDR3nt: TGCGCCAGCAGCTTCCCCAGGGGATTGTTGGGGCAAGAGACCCAGTACTTC

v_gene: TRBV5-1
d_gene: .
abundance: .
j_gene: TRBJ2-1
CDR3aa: CASSHGSGSGEQFF
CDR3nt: TGCGCCAGCAGCCACGGGTCCGGGTCGGGTGAGCAGTTCTTC

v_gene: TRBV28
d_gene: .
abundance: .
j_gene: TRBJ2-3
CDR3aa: CASSLRGTDTQYF
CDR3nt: TGTGCCAGCAGTTTACGTGGGACAGATACGCAGTATTTT

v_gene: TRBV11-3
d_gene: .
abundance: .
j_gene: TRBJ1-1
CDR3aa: CASSPGLPNTEAFF
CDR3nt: TGTGCCAGCAGCCCAGGACTCCCGAACACTGAAGCTTTCTTT

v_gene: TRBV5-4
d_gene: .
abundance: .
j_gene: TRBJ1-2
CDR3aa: CASRSDGFYGYTF
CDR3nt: TGTGCCAGCAGGTCGGACGGATTCTATGGCTACACCTTC

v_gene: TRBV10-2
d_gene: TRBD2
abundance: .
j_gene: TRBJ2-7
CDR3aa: CATNKAGGPTEQYF
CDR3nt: TGCGCCACCAATAAAGCGGGAGGGCCAACCGAGCAGTACTTC

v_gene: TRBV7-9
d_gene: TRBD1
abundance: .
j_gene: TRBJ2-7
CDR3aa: CASSLATGGSYEQYF
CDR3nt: TGTGCCAGCAGCTTAGCGACAGGGGGCTCCTACGAGCAGTACTTC

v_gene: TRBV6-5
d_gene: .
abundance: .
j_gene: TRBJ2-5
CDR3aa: CASSYSRKAETQYF
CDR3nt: TGTGCCAGCAGTTACTCCCGTAAGGCAGAGACCCAGTACTTC

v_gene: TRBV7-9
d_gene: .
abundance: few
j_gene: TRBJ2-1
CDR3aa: CASSLRPGNEQFF
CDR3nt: TGTGCCAGCAGCTTGCGGCCTGGTAATGAGCAGTTCTTC

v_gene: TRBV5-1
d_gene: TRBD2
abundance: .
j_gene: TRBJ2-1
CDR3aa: CASSSIAGGDNEQFF
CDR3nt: TGCGCCAGCAGCTCAATAGCGGGAGGGGACAATGAGCAGTTCTTC

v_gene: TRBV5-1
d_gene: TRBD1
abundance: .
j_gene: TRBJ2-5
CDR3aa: CASSQITGGKTQYF
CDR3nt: TGCGCCAGCAGCCAAATAACAGGGGGAAAGACCCAGTACTTC

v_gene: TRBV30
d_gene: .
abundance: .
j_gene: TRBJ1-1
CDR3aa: CAWSRGRGGTEAFF
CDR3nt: TGTGCCTGGAGTCGGGGGCGCGGTGGCACTGAAGCTTTCTTT

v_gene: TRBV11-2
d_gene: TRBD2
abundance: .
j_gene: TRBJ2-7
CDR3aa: CASSLDTGTSTNPSYEQYF
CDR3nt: TGTGCCAGCAGCTTAGATACCGGGACTAGCACTAACCCCAGCTACGAGCAGTACTTC

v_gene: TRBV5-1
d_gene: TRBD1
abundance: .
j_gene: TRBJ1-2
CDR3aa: CASSHEGGFSDTMFYTF
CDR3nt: TGCGCCAGCAGCCATGAAGGGGGCTTTTCTGATACTATGTTCTACACCTTC

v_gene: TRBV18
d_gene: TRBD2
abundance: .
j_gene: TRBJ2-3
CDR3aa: CASSPLGTTTDTQYF
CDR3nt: TGTGCCAGCTCACCACTAGGGACTACGACAGATACGCAGTATTTT

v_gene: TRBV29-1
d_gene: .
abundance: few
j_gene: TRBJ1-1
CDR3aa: CSVESGRESEAFF
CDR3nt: TGCAGCGTTGAGTCTGGCAGGGAGTCCGAAGCTTTCTTT

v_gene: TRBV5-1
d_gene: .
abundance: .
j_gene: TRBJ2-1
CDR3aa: CASTATRDEQFF
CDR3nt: TGCGCCAGCACCGCTACTAGGGATGAGCAGTTCTTC

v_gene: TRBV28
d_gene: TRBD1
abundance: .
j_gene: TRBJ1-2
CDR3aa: CASSLRRYRDRVYGYTF
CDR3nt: TGTGCCAGCAGTTTACGGCGGTACCGGGACAGGGTTTATGGCTACACCTTC

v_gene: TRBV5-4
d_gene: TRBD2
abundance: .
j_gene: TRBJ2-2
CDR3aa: CASSGGLAAFRNTGELFF
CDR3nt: TGTGCCAGCAGCGGGGGACTAGCGGCTTTTAGGAACACCGGGGAGCTGTTTTTT

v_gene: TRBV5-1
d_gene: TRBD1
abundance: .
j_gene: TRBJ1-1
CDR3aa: CASSQGGTEAFF
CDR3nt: TGCGCCAGCTCACAGGGGGGAACCGAAGCTTTCTTT

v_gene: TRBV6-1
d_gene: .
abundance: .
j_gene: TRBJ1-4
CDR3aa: CASSEALRGRGTNEKLFF
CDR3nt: TGTGCCAGCAGTGAAGCGCTTCGGGGGCGGGGCACTAATGAAAAACTGTTTTTT

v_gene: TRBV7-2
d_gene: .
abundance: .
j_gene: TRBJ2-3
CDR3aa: CASSPQGGTDTQYF
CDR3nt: TGTGCCAGCAGCCCCCAGGGAGGAACAGATACGCAGTATTTT

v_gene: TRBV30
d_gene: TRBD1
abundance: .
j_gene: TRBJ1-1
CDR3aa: CAWSDAFYGQENTEAFF
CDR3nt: TGTGCCTGGAGCGACGCTTTTTATGGACAGGAAAACACTGAAGCTTTCTTT

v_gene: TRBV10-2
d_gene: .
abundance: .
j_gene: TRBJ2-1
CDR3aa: CASNRDHYNEQFF
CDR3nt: TGCGCCAGCAACCGGGACCACTACAATGAGCAGTTCTTC

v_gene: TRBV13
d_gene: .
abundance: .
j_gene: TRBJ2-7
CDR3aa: CASSLAGRTAYEQYF
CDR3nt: TGTGCCAGCAGCTTAGCGGGCAGGACGGCGTACGAGCAGTACTTC

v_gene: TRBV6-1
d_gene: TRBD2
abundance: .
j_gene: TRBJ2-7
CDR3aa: CASSGSGSLYEQYF
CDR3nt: TGTGCCAGCAGTGGGAGCGGGAGTCTCTACGAGCAGTACTTC

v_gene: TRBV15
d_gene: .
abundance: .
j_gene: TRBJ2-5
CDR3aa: CATSRDIFNHLAETQYF
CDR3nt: TGTGCCACCAGCAGAGATATATTCAACCATCTGGCAGAGACCCAGTACTTC

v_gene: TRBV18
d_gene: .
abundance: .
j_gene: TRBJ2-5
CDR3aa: CASSPGGTQYF
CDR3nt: TGTGCCAGCTCACCAGGTGGGACCCAGTACTTC

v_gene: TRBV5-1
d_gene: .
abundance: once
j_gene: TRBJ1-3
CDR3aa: CASSLETPVSGNTIYF
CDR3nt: TGCGCCAGCAGCTTGGAGACACCGGTCTCTGGAAACACCATATATTTT

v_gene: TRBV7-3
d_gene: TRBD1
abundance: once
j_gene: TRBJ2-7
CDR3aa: CASSLMPLGQGEGQYF
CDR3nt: TGTGCCAGCAGCTTAATGCCCTTGGGACAGGGAGAAGGGCAGTACTTC

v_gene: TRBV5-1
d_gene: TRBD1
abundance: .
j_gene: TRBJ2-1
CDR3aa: CASTRDRTYNEQFF
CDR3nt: TGCGCCAGCACCCGGGACAGGACCTACAATGAGCAGTTCTTC

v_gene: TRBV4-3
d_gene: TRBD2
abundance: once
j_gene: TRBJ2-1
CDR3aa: CASSQDLGLAGVNEQFF
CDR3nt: TGCGCCAGCAGCCAAGATCTGGGCCTAGCGGGAGTGAATGAGCAGTTCTTC

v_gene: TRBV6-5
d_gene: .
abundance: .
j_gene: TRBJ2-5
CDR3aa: CASSSGWDVGSETQYF
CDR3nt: TGTGCCAGCAGTTCCGGATGGGACGTCGGGTCGGAGACCCAGTACTTC

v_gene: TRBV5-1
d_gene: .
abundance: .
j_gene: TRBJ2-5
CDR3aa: CASSLQGPTPETQYF
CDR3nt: TGCGCCAGCAGCTTGCAGGGGCCAACACCCGAGACCCAGTACTTC

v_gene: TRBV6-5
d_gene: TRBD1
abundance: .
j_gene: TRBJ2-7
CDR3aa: CASSIQGKLYEQYF
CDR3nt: TGTGCCAGCAGTATACAGGGGAAACTCTACGAGCAGTACTTC

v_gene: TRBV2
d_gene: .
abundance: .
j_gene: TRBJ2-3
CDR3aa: CASGGRITDTQYF
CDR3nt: TGTGCCAGTGGGGGAAGGATCACAGATACGCAGTATTTT

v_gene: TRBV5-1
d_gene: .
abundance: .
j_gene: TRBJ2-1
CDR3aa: CASSLTSGTIYNEQFF
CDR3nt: TGCGCCAGCAGCTTGACAAGCGGGACAATTTACAATGAGCAGTTCTTC

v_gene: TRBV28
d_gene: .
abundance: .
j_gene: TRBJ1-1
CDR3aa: CATWAHPNTEAFF
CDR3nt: TGTGCCACCTGGGCCCACCCGAACACTGAAGCTTTCTTT

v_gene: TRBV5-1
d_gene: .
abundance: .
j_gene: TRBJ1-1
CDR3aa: CASSLYSLNRDAFF
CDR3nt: TGCGCCAGCAGCTTGTACAGCTTAAACCGTGATGCTTTCTTT

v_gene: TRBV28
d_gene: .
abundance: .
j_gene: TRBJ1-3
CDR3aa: CASRARRNTIYF
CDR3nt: TGTGCCAGCAGGGCCCGGCGGAACACCATATATTTT